These T cell receptor beta chains were read from a single sample in a study of blood T cell repertoires in COVID-19. Clones were sequenced by immunoSEQ multiplex PCR, and TCRdb holds only the in-frame ones, with some missing. Of under 250,000 clones in the sample, 75% to 85% were seen once. Sequenced: PBMCs or T cells enriched from blood (not recorded which). These receptors came from a woman aged 50 to 60 with acute COVID-19. Each CDR3 is given with its conserved first and last residue. The D gene is left open where the match is weak. The listing skips clone size in some rows; elsewhere it reads once, few, many or a size class.

J: TRBJ2-3; D: TRBD2; V: TRBV9; size: -; DNA: TGTGCCCTCCGGGGAGCGGGGAAATCTTCAGATACGCAGTATTTT; CDR3: CALRGAGKSSDTQYF
J: TRBJ2-3; D: -; V: TRBV18; size: -; DNA: TGTGCCAGCTCACCACCCAACGTGGAGACAGATACGCAGTATTTT; CDR3: CASSPPNVETDTQYF
J: TRBJ1-4; D: -; V: TRBV6-4; size: -; DNA: TGTGCCAGCAGTGACTTGAGGGTGAGGTTGTTTTTT; CDR3: CASSDLRVRLFF
J: TRBJ1-1; D: TRBD1; V: TRBV28; size: -; DNA: TGTGCCAGCAGCGGGGACAGGGGGCGCGAAGCTTTCTTT; CDR3: CASSGDRGREAFF
J: TRBJ2-3; D: TRBD2; V: TRBV19; size: -; DNA: TGTGCCACCCAAGGAGGAGGGAGGGGTAGCACAGATACGCAGTATTTT; CDR3: CATQGGGRGSTDTQYF
J: TRBJ2-1; D: -; V: TRBV5-1; size: -; DNA: TGCGCCAGCAGCCCGGTTGGGAGCTCCTACAATGAGCAGTTCTTC; CDR3: CASSPVGSSYNEQFF
J: TRBJ1-5; D: TRBD1; V: TRBV6-5; size: -; DNA: TGTGCCAGCAGCCTGACAGGGTCTCAGCCCCAGCATTTT; CDR3: CASSLTGSQPQHF
J: TRBJ1-2; D: -; V: TRBV6-1; size: -; DNA: TGTGCCAGCAGTGAAGCGTTGGCAGGGTCCTATGGCTACACCTTC; CDR3: CASSEALAGSYGYTF
J: TRBJ1-2; D: -; V: TRBV7-9; size: -; DNA: TGTGCCAGCAGCTGGTGGGGGGAGCCTGCCTATGGCTACACCTTC; CDR3: CASSWWGEPAYGYTF
J: TRBJ1-1; D: -; V: TRBV12-3/TRBV12-4; size: once; DNA: TGTGCCAGCAGTTCAGGGCTGGCTGAAGCTTTCTTT; CDR3: CASSSGLAEAFF
J: TRBJ1-1; D: TRBD1; V: TRBV10-3; size: -; DNA: TGTGCCATCAGTGTATCGACAGGGGGCGAGGGGAGGACTGAAGCTTTCTTT; CDR3: CAISVSTGGEGRTEAFF
J: TRBJ2-5; D: TRBD1; V: TRBV7-6; size: -; DNA: TGTGCCGTGTTAGGACAGGCCAACCAAGAGACCCAGTACTTC; CDR3: CAVLGQANQETQYF
J: TRBJ1-6; D: TRBD1; V: TRBV30; size: -; DNA: TGTGCCTGGAGGGGACAGGGGGTCGGTTCACCCCTCCACTTT; CDR3: CAWRGQGVGSPLHF
J: TRBJ1-6; D: -; V: TRBV3-1/TRBV3-2; size: -; DNA: TGTGCCAGCAGCCCCGGGTCCGAAACACCCCTCCACTTT; CDR3: CASSPGSETPLHF
J: TRBJ1-2; D: TRBD1; V: TRBV25-1; size: -; DNA: TGTGCCAGCAGTGGATTCAGGGGGCACTATGGCTACACCTTC; CDR3: CASSGFRGHYGYTF
J: TRBJ1-4; D: -; V: TRBV5-8; size: -; DNA: TGTGCCAGCAGCTTGGGTCGGAGACCCCACGCGAACGAAAAACTGTTTTTT; CDR3: CASSLGRRPHANEKLFF
J: TRBJ2-5; D: -; V: TRBV10-3; size: -; DNA: TGTGCCATCACCGACAGTCAAGAGACCCAGTACTTC; CDR3: CAITDSQETQYF
J: TRBJ1-2; D: TRBD1; V: TRBV3-1/TRBV3-2; size: -; DNA: TGTGCCAGCAGCCCGACAGGGGGCGCGATGGGGGGCTACACCTTC; CDR3: CASSPTGGAMGGYTF
J: TRBJ1-1; D: -; V: TRBV9; size: -; DNA: TGTGCCAGCAGCGTAGGATTTGCGGCGGGGCAAGCTTTCTTT; CDR3: CASSVGFAAGQAFF
J: TRBJ1-2; D: -; V: TRBV2; size: few; DNA: TGTGCCAGCGACAGCTCAAACTATGGCTACACCTTC; CDR3: CASDSSNYGYTF
J: TRBJ1-2; D: -; V: TRBV3-1/TRBV3-2; size: -; DNA: TGTGCCAGCAGCCCCGGGACAAAATATGGCTACACCTTC; CDR3: CASSPGTKYGYTF
J: TRBJ1-1; D: -; V: TRBV6-5; size: -; DNA: TGTGCCAGCAGTTTAGCATGGGGGGAGAGGACTTTCTTT; CDR3: CASSLAWGERTFF
J: TRBJ2-1; D: -; V: TRBV11-3; size: -; DNA: TGTGCCAGCAGCCTTGACAGGACTGGTGAGCAGTTCTTC; CDR3: CASSLDRTGEQFF
J: TRBJ2-5; D: -; V: TRBV5-1; size: few; DNA: TGCGCCAGCAGCCCAAACATGGAGGAGACCCAGTACTTC; CDR3: CASSPNMEETQYF
J: TRBJ1-5; D: TRBD1; V: TRBV19; size: -; DNA: TGTGCCAGTAGTATAGTGGGGACAGGGCCCGTAAATCAGCCCCAGCATTTT; CDR3: CASSIVGTGPVNQPQHF
J: TRBJ2-6; D: -; V: TRBV29-1; size: -; DNA: TGCAGCGTTGCGGGGACTCCTGGGGCCAACGTCCTGACTTTC; CDR3: CSVAGTPGANVLTF
J: TRBJ2-1; D: TRBD2; V: TRBV2; size: -; DNA: TGTGCCAGCAGTGAATTGGGGACTAGCAACTCCAATGAGCAGTTCTTC; CDR3: CASSELGTSNSNEQFF
J: TRBJ1-4; D: TRBD1; V: TRBV30; size: many; DNA: TGTGCCTGGAGGGGACAGGGTCTAGTTGAAAAACTGTTTTTT; CDR3: CAWRGQGLVEKLFF
J: TRBJ2-7; D: -; V: TRBV30; size: -; DNA: TGTGCCTGGAGTGGAGGGCAGTCCTACGAGCAGTACTTC; CDR3: CAWSGGQSYEQYF
J: TRBJ1-2; D: TRBD1; V: TRBV7-2; size: -; DNA: TGTGCCAGCAGCTTAGCGACAGGGGCTGGCTATGGCTACACCTTC; CDR3: CASSLATGAGYGYTF
J: TRBJ2-1; D: -; V: TRBV7-9; size: -; DNA: TGTGCCAGCAGCTTAGAAGGGACATTAGAGCAGTTCTTC; CDR3: CASSLEGTLEQFF
J: TRBJ1-4; D: -; V: TRBV3-1/TRBV3-2; size: -; DNA: TGTGCCAGCAGCCAAGAATTTCCGGGGGAAGATGAAAAACTGTTTTTT; CDR3: CASSQEFPGEDEKLFF
J: TRBJ1-1; D: -; V: TRBV6-5; size: -; DNA: TGTGCCAGCAGTTACTCGGCCCCCGGGGGAAACACTGAAGCTTTCTTT; CDR3: CASSYSAPGGNTEAFF
J: TRBJ1-1; D: -; V: TRBV11-2; size: -; DNA: TGTGCCAGCAGCTTAGATAAGAGAGAAGCTTTCTTT; CDR3: CASSLDKREAFF
J: TRBJ2-1; D: -; V: TRBV30; size: few; DNA: TGTGCCTGGAGTGAAGGGCAGGGTGGGTACAATGAGCAGTTCTTC; CDR3: CAWSEGQGGYNEQFF
J: TRBJ1-2; D: TRBD1; V: TRBV5-1; size: -; DNA: TGCGCCAGCAGCCCTACCGGGACAGCTTTAAACTATGGCTACACCTTC; CDR3: CASSPTGTALNYGYTF
J: TRBJ2-7; D: TRBD1; V: TRBV19; size: few; DNA: TGTGCCAGTAGTCCGGGACAGGGGTTTCAAGAGCAGTACTTC; CDR3: CASSPGQGFQEQYF
J: TRBJ1-6; D: TRBD1; V: TRBV18; size: -; DNA: TGTGCCAGCTCAGCGGACAGGACCCTCCACTTT; CDR3: CASSADRTLHF
J: TRBJ1-2; D: -; V: TRBV30; size: -; DNA: TGTGCCTGGGGTAACCCGGGGAACTATGGCTACACCTTC; CDR3: CAWGNPGNYGYTF
J: TRBJ1-1; D: TRBD1; V: TRBV5-5; size: -; DNA: TGTGCCAGCAGGGTACCAGGGGGTAGGGCTTTCTTT; CDR3: CASRVPGGRAFF
J: TRBJ1-1; D: -; V: TRBV25-1; size: -; DNA: TGTGCCAGCAGTGAAGTCCTGAGGACTGAAGCTTTCTTT; CDR3: CASSEVLRTEAFF
J: TRBJ2-7; D: -; V: TRBV4-3; size: -; DNA: TGCGCCAGCAGTAGGGACATTGGGCACTCCTACGAGCAGTACTTC; CDR3: CASSRDIGHSYEQYF
J: TRBJ1-1; D: -; V: TRBV18; size: -; DNA: TGTGCCAGCTCCAGGGGAACGAGGGAGAATACTGAAGCTTTCTTT; CDR3: CASSRGTRENTEAFF
J: TRBJ1-2; D: TRBD1; V: TRBV6-1; size: -; DNA: TGTGCCAGCAGTGAAGTGGAGGGGGCGAGGGGCTACACCTTC; CDR3: CASSEVEGARGYTF
J: TRBJ1-6; D: TRBD1; V: TRBV7-2; size: -; DNA: TGTGCCAGCAGCGCCCGGGACAGGGATAATTCACCCCTCCACTTT; CDR3: CASSARDRDNSPLHF
J: TRBJ1-2; D: -; V: TRBV7-7; size: -; DNA: TGTGCTAGCAGCTTACCCGAGAATAATCATGGCTACACCTTC; CDR3: CASSLPENNHGYTF
J: TRBJ1-2; D: -; V: TRBV5-4; size: few; DNA: TGTGCCAGCAGCTTGGACTTCAAGGGTACAGGTGGCTACACCTTC; CDR3: CASSLDFKGTGGYTF
J: TRBJ1-5; D: -; V: TRBV12-3/TRBV12-4; size: few; DNA: TGTGCCAGCAGCCTGACAGAAAATCAGCCCCAGCATTTT; CDR3: CASSLTENQPQHF
J: TRBJ1-1; D: -; V: TRBV7-6; size: few; DNA: TGTGCCAGCAGCTTAGCCACTCTGTCCCCTCCTGAAGCTTTCTTT; CDR3: CASSLATLSPPEAFF
J: TRBJ2-1; D: TRBD1; V: TRBV27; size: few; DNA: TGTGCCAGCAAAAATTACAGGGGGCTCGGGGATGAGCAGTTCTTC; CDR3: CASKNYRGLGDEQFF
J: TRBJ1-2; D: -; V: TRBV21-1; size: -; DNA: TGTGCCAGCAGCAAAGAGAACGGTTGTTATGGCTACACCTTC; CDR3: CASSKENGCYGYTF
J: TRBJ1-3; D: -; V: TRBV16; size: -; DNA: TGTGCCAGCAGCCCCGGACACCTCTCTGGAAACACCATATATTTT; CDR3: CASSPGHLSGNTIYF